Included here is one T cell receptor beta chain sequence, with context. These data originate in a study of blood T cell repertoires in COVID-19. As for the study in general: Donors in the United States, Italy and Spain gave samples during acute or convalescent COVID-19. The cDNA or gDNA used as material had been derived from T cells, B-cell-depleted T cells, or PBMCs.

Trimming pared 8 bases from V and 2 bases from J, leaving 19 bases between. The CDR3 extends over 15 amino acids. CDR1 and CDR2 (germline): SNHLY, FYNNEI. In the source study's methods: From reference gene primer amplification, estimates of nucleated cell counts were derived. Profiled with immunoSEQ multiplex PCR; TCRdb holds only in-frame clones, not every one. Clone size and the V and J calls come from that table; the DNA yielded D and trimming. This table holds approximately 160,000 clones, under 95% found once. The sequence was collected from a man in his sixties with active or convalescent COVID-19. Input material: peripheral blood. The chain has TRBV2 and TRBJ2-7, with D tentatively TRBD1 (5 bases). CDR3 residues: CASLPPDSQPYEQYF. Here the CDR3 DNA reads TGTGCCAGCCTGCCCCCCGACAGTCAACCCTACGAGCAGTACTTC. Full variable domain (outside the CDR3, taken from reference TRBV2 and TRBJ2-7): EPEVTQTPSHQVTQMGQEVILRCVPISNHLYFYWYRQILGQKVEFLVSFYNNEISEKSEIFDDQFSVERPDGSNFTLKIRSTKLEDSAMYFCASLPPDSQPYEQYFGPGTRLTVT.